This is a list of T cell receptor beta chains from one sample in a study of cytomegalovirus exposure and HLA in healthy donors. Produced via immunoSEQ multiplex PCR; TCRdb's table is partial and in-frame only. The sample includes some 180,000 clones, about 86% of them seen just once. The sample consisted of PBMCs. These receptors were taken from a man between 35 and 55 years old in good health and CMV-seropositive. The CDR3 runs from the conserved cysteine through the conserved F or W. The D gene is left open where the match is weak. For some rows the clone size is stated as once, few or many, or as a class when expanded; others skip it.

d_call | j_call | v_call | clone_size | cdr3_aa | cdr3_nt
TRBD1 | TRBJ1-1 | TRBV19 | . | CASQDRVGNTEAFF | TGTGCCAGCCAGGACAGGGTAGGGAACACTGAAGCTTTCTTT
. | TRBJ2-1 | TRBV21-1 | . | CASSKRNLAGCEQFF | TGTGCCAGCAGCAAAAGGAACCTAGCGGGTTGTGAGCAGTTCTTC
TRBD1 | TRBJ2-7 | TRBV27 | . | CASSWDRGPFEQYF | TGTGCCAGCAGTTGGGACAGGGGGCCTTTCGAGCAGTACTTC
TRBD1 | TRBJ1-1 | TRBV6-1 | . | CASSDRGHGTEAFF | TGTGCCAGCAGTGACAGGGGGCATGGCACTGAAGCTTTCTTT
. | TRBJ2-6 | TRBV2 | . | CASSEARGANVLTF | TGTGCCAGCAGTGAAGCGAGGGGGGCCAACGTCCTGACTTTC
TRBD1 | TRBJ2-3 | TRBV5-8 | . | CASSLWDRATQYF | TGTGCCAGCAGCTTGTGGGACAGAGCCACGCAGTATTTT
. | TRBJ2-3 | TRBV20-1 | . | CSAAETNTQYF | TGCAGTGCCGCGGAGACTAATACGCAGTATTTT
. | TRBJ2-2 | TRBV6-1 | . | CASRGDSNTGELFF | TGTGCCAGCAGAGGGGACTCGAACACCGGGGAGCTGTTTTTT
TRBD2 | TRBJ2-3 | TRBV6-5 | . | CASSSVAGGPGDTQYF | TGTGCCAGCAGTTCCGTAGCGGGAGGGCCTGGAGATACGCAGTATTTT
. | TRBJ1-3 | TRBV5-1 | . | CASSLRGMGNTIYF | TGCGCCAGCAGCTTAAGGGGTATGGGAAACACCATATATTTT
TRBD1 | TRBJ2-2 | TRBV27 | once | CASSLLTQGTSTGELFF | TGTGCCAGCAGTTTATTGACACAGGGGACAAGCACCGGGGAGCTGTTTTTT
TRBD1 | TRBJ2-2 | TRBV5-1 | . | CASSSTGGVWTGELFF | TGCGCCAGCAGCTCCACAGGGGGCGTTTGGACCGGGGAGCTGTTTTTT
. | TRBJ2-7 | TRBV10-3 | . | CAISEISGPSYEQYF | TGTGCCATCAGTGAGATCAGCGGACCCTCCTACGAGCAGTACTTC
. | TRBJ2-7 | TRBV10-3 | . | CAISDSGSRNLKAYEQYF | TGTGCCATCAGTGATAGCGGTAGCCGAAACCTAAAAGCCTACGAGCAGTACTTC
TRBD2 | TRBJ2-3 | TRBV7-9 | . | CASSASGTTDTQYF | TGTGCCAGCAGCGCTAGCGGAACCACAGATACGCAGTATTTT
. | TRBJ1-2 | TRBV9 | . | CASKWADGYTF | TGTGCCAGCAAATGGGCAGATGGCTACACCTTC
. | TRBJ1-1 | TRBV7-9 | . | CASSLGGGNTEAFF | TGTGCCAGCAGCTTAGGAGGGGGGAACACTGAAGCTTTCTTT
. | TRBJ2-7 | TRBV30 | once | CAWSTGFYEQYF | TGTGCCTGGAGTACCGGTTTCTACGAGCAGTACTTC
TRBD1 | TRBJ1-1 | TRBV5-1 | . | CASSSTRTGLAEAFF | TGCGCCAGCAGCAGTACGAGGACAGGGTTGGCTGAAGCTTTCTTT
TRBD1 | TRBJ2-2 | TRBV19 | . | CATGTGGYTGELFF | TGTGCCACTGGGACAGGGGGGTACACCGGGGAGCTGTTTTTT
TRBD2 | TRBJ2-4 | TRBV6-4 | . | CASVSGRNIQYF | TGTGCCAGCGTTAGCGGGAGAAACATTCAGTACTTC
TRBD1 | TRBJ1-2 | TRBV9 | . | CASSEGGQRPYGYTF | TGTGCCAGCAGCGAGGGGGGACAGCGGCCCTATGGCTACACCTTC
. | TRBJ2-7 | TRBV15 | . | CATSTPGGTDPYEQYF | TGTGCCACCAGCACCCCGGGCGGGACAGATCCCTACGAGCAGTACTTC
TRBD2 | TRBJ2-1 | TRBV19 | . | CASSPSGRAGEQFF | TGTGCCAGTAGTCCTAGCGGGAGGGCCGGGGAGCAGTTCTTC
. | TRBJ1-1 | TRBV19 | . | CASSKTGNTEAFF | TGTGCCAGTAGTAAGACAGGAAACACTGAAGCTTTCTTT
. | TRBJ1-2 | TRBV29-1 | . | CSVTGGVGYGYTF | TGCAGCGTGACGGGGGGAGTCGGCTATGGCTACACCTTC
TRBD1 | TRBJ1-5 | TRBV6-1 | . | CASSEPARGTGKDQPQHF | TGTGCCAGCAGTGAACCCGCGAGGGGGACAGGGAAGGATCAGCCCCAGCATTTT
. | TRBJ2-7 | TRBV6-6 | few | CASSTSSFYEQYF | TGTGCCAGCAGTACAAGTAGCTTCTACGAGCAGTACTTC
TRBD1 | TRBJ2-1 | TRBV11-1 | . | CASSLIRGQIYNEQFF | TGTGCCAGCAGCTTGATAAGGGGGCAGATCTACAATGAGCAGTTCTTC
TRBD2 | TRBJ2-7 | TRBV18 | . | CASSPPGTSYYEQYF | TGTGCCAGCTCACCACCGGGGACTAGCTACTACGAGCAGTACTTC
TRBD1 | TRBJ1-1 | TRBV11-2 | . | CASSGGQGLNTEAFF | TGTGCCAGCAGCGGCGGACAGGGACTAAACACTGAAGCTTTCTTT
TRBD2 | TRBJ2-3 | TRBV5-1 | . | CASTTRGAGVRDTQYF | TGCGCCAGCACCACCCGGGGTGCGGGAGTAAGAGATACGCAGTATTTT
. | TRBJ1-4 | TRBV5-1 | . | CASSLTVGAPNEKLFF | TGCGCCAGCAGTCTAACCGTGGGGGCACCTAATGAAAAACTGTTTTTT
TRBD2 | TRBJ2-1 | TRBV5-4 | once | CASSLGGPSGSSGNEQFF | TGTGCCAGCAGCTTGGGGGGTCCTAGCGGGAGTTCGGGCAATGAGCAGTTCTTC
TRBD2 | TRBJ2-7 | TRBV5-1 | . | CASSWTSGRDYEQYF | TGCGCCAGCAGCTGGACTAGCGGGAGAGATTACGAGCAGTACTTC
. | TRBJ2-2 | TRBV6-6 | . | CASELGLIGTGELFF | TGTGCCAGCGAGTTGGGCCTCATAGGCACCGGGGAGCTGTTTTTT
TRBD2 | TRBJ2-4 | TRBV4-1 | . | CASSQDAPVAGGPLAKNIQYF | TGCGCCAGCAGCCAAGATGCTCCGGTAGCGGGAGGGCCCCTAGCCAAAAACATTCAGTACTTC
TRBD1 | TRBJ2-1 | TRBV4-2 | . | CASSQNRGTYNEQFF | TGTGCCAGCAGCCAAAACAGGGGAACCTACAATGAGCAGTTCTTC
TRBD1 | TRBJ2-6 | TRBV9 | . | CASSSPTGSSGANVLTF | TGTGCCAGCAGCTCCCCGACAGGGTCCTCTGGGGCCAACGTCCTGACTTTC
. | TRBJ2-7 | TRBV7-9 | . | CASSLISGSSYEQYF | TGTGCCAGCAGCTTAATTAGCGGTAGCTCCTACGAGCAGTACTTC